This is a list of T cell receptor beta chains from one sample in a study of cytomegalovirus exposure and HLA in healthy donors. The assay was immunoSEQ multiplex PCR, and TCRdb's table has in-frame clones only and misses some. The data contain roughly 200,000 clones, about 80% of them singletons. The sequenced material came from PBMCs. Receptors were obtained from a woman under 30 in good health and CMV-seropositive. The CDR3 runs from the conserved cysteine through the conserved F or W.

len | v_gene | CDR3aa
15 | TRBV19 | CASAGDGGTWQPQHF
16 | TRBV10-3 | CAISESGPKGTDTQYF
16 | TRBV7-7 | CASSLATSGGLDEQFF
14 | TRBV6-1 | CASTPGLEANEQFF
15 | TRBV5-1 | CASSFNRGNQETQYF
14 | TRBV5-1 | CASSWAGATDTQYF
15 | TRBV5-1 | CASSPSRVSTGELFF
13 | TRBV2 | CATLAGLAYEQYF
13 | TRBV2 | CASREDRGTEAFF
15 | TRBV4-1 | CASSQDKGRVSEQYF
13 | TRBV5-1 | CASSLGTSSEQYF
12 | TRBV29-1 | CSVEKVAGEAFF
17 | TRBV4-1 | CASSQELAGGRGDEQFF
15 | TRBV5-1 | CASSLVGPGQETQYF
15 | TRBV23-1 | CASSQWDRGQETQYF
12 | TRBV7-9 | CASSLVGGPQHF
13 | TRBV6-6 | CASSRQGPYGYTF
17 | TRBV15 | CATSRGVQGARGNEQFF
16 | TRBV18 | CASSPRSGRGTGELFF
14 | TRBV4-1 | CASRTPGQNLPDTF
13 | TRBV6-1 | CASSEGALYGYTF
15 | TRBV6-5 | CASNPTSGGNNEQFF